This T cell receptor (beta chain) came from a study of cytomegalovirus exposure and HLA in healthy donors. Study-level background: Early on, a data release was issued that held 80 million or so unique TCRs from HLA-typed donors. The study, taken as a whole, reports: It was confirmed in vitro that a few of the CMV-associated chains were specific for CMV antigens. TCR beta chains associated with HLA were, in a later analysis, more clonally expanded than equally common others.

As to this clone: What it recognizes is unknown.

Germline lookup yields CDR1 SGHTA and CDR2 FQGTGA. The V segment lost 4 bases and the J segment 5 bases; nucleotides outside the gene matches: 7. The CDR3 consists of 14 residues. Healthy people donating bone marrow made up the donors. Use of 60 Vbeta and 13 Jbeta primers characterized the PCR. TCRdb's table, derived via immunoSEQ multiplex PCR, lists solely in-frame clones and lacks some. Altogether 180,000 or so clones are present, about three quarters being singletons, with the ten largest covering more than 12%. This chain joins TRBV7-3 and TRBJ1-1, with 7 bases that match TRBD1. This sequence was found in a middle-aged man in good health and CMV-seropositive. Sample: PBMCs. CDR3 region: CASSSATGSTEAFF. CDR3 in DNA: TGTGCCAGCAGCTCAGCGACAGGGTCAACTGAAGCTTTCTTT.